This T cell receptor beta chain was sequenced for a study of tumor and adjacent non-tumor tissue in lung cancer. Findings and limits, study-wide: Tumor tissue had significantly higher TCR diversity than normal lung.

RNA was extracted from bulk tissue without any cell sorting. This non-tumor lung sample came from over 3 cm beyond the tumor edge. TCRbeta libraries were built with three rounds of nested PCR, modified from ARM-PCR. TCRdb analysed the multiplex PCR reads with MiXCR anew, one entry per CDR3 protein. The repertoire holds 60,000 to 100,000 distinct CDR3 sequences, with just over 75% as singletons. The CDR3 is 14 residues long. CDR1 is LGHNA, CDR2 YNFKEQ, per germline. About this clonotype: The target antigen is unknown. At one of its ends the junction is not consistent with the germline gene, which may arise from a read error.

This chain links TRBV4-2 with TRBJ2-7, with D perhaps assigned TRBD1 or TRBD2 (5 bases each). Sequencing was done on a sample of distant non-tumor lung tissue. The clonotype comes from a man between 65 and 80 years old with non-small cell lung cancer. As DNA, the CDR3 is TGTGCCAGCAACCAATTAGGGGACGGCTACGAGCAGTACTTC. It encodes CASNQLGDGYEQYF.